This TCR beta chain was sequenced in a study of regulatory T cells in long-lasting Graves disease (dated by TCRdb to the early 2020s). About the full investigation: Antithyroid drugs had been taken for less than 3 months by newly diagnosed Graves' disease patients. A total of around 35 samples underwent TCR sequencing: about 13 from persistent and about 20 from newly diagnosed Graves' disease patients. Persistent Graves' disease patients were compared with newly diagnosed Graves' disease patients by peripheral blood TCR sequencing and RNA sequencing. The study was conducted in China and was registered as a clinical trial.

This clonotype was counted ten times or more. Its antigen remains undetermined. No per-base quality is available; no much larger clone lies one base away. Library prep was done by multiplex PCR. The instrument was an Illumina HiSeq 4000. TCR beta libraries were built with iRepertoire HTBI primers and Arm-PCR amplification of CDR3 regions. Before sequencing, the PCR products underwent gel purification. Per the source publication's procedure: Gene usage analysis of CDR3 amino acid clonotypes used the 55 to 80 TRBV and 14 to 15 TRBJ segments found across samples. COPE and FqMerger were used to merge the filtered high-quality paired reads into contigs. BLAST was used to align contigs to the IMGT TRBV, TRBD and TRBJ reference genes, and CDR3 was defined following IMGT. Highly expanded clones were defined as clonotypes with a frequency above 0.1%. Shannon entropy was used to measure repertoire diversity, and the Gini coefficient was used to measure V-J evenness. A clonotype was considered public if more than one individual shared it. TCRdb trimmed public reads at Q25 via fastp, called clones via MiXCR and kept in-frame beta chains. Each CDR3 protein appears once, grouped with its most common genes and DNA. The V and J calls and clone size come from TCRdb's table, not from the authors' own analysis. For this sample the table gives about 350,000 distinct CDR3 sequences, of which around 15% were detected only once. Just over 20% of the sample is taken by the ten largest.

Results and caveats for the whole study, not just this receptor: Because the primary lesion, thyroid tissue, could not be accessed, the study looked at peripheral blood alone. As a limitation, the authors acknowledged that the small sample size may reduce accuracy. Sequencing and analysis were restricted to the TCR beta chain. Patients with persistent disease shared more public clonotypes (over 2,500) than newly diagnosed patients did (around 1,000). Persistent Graves' disease patients showed lower TCR Shannon entropy and fewer highly expanded clones than newly diagnosed patients, suggesting clonal expansion.

The sample's time point label is to be understood as: newly diagnosed GD, antithyroid drugs for less than 3 months. For both TCR sequencing and RNA sequencing, RNA was extracted from PBMCs using TRIzol. The diagnosis of Graves' disease was made according to American Thyroid Association guidelines. The patients came from an endocrinology department in Xi'an, China. Each patient gave roughly 10 milliliters of peripheral blood, collected in an EDTA anticoagulant tube. Ficoll Paque Plus density gradient separation was used to isolate PBMCs, and no further T cell sorting was performed. An Agilent 2100 Bioanalyzer and agarose gel were used to check RNA quality, and a NanoDrop 2000 was used to measure RNA concentration. This sample also appeared in a second study, on T cells in Graves' hyperthyroidism and ophthalmopathy. The second investigation adds: Graves' hyperthyroidism was defined as stable when no progression to ophthalmopathy occurred over 18 months of follow-up. Hyperthyroidism patients were newly diagnosed, had a disease duration of under 2 months, and were aged 18 to 65 years. Exclusion was applied to patients with uncontrolled infections, other autoimmune diseases, pregnancy or lactation. Diagnoses relied on clinical symptoms, serum thyroxine and TRAb, thyroid ultrasound and orbital computed tomography. The TCR CDR3 was subjected to a first round of RT-PCR using the HTBI primer set and the Qiagen OneStep RT-PCR kit. Most expanded thyroid clonotypes (frequency above 0.001) were also found in blood, which suggests that blood repertoires may mirror thyroid immune responses. A model built on a 13 V-J signature distinguished ophthalmopathy from stable hyperthyroidism, reaching roughly 88% sensitivity and under 84% specificity in cross-validation and 80%/75% in testing. In validation, progression to ophthalmopathy was predicted by the model with roughly 71% sensitivity and 72.22% specificity, a median of roughly 6.4 months before onset. To identify distinguishing TCR V-J signatures, a discovery cohort of some 100 patients was used, comprising fewer than 45 with Graves' ophthalmopathy and around 57 with stable Graves' hyperthyroidism. An independent validation cohort of around 19 hyperthyroidism patients and some 15 patients who later progressed to ophthalmopathy tested prospective prediction of ophthalmopathy. For training and testing, the 100 or so patients in the discovery cohort were randomly divided in a 7:3 ratio. In addition, the study compared T-cell repertoires in thyroid tissue and in blood from five or six Graves' hyperthyroidism patients. Following sampling, methimazole starting at 30 mg daily was given to hyperthyroidism patients, and high-dose intravenous methylprednisolone was given to ophthalmopathy patients. The libraries were constructed in a second round of multiplex PCR and then size-selected and purified. Paired-end sequencing of the libraries was performed with 100 bp reads on an Illumina HiSeq2000. Raw data were processed with SOAPnuke, discarding reads with adapters, uncalled bases, mean Phred below 15, or no exact constant-primer or identifier match. High-quality paired reads were merged using COPE v1.2.5, and each unique nucleotide sequence was defined as a clonotype. MiTCR v1.1 was used to align the clonotypes against IMGT TRBV, TRBD and TRBJ reference segments. The analysis included only V-J combinations with a frequency above 0.0001, which together covered roughly 99% of the repertoires. The TCS score was defined as F50 (clonal expansion) divided by E x V (chaos), with BLOSUM62-based TCRdist calculated between CDR3 peptides within each V-J. Welch's t-statistics and random forest reduced several hundred V-J features to 13, which were used in a naive Bayes classifier (R e1071). Sample size was not statistically predetermined, and investigators were not blinded to group allocation. TCR Vbeta CDR3 sequencing of some 140 peripheral blood samples (under 45 ophthalmopathy, under 80 hyperthyroidism and roughly 17 progressor patients) is reported in the paper.

The material was peripheral blood mononuclear cells (PBMCs), obtained at new diagnosis, from a patient treated with antithyroid drugs. The source of this sequence is a woman between 18 and 30 years old with Graves disease. Donor details come from another sample of the same person, matched by shared clones.

The DNA is as follows: TGTGCCAGCAGTTTATCCTTATTAGAGACCCAGTACTTC. This gives the protein CASSLSLLETQYF. The chain is encoded by TRBV27 joined to TRBJ2-5, with the D gene call left open. CDR1 MNHEY and CDR2 SMNVEV are derived from the germline V gene (reference sequence). V lost 0 bases and J lost 4 bases; the stretch between them is 6 bases long. The cysteine opens and the phenylalanine closes a CDR3 of 13 amino acids. Here the CDR3 DNA is all that survives: 39 bases in frame from base 1.